Listed below are T cell receptor beta chains from one sample, sequenced in a study of cytomegalovirus exposure and HLA in healthy donors. Clones were read by immunoSEQ multiplex PCR, and TCRdb kept only the in-frame ones, dropping some. The table has around 70,000 clones, roughly 81% seen once. The sequencing sample was made of PBMCs. The source is a human donor in good health. Each CDR3 is given with its conserved first and last residue. The order of the fields is V gene, J gene, CDR3 length, D gene, clone size, CDR3 protein, CDR3 DNA. D genes are given only for firm matches. Expanded clones get a size class; other rows say once, few or many, or leave the size out.

>TRBV7-9|TRBJ1-2|14|NA|NA
CASSLGTGIYGYTF
TGTGCCAGCAGCTTAGGAACCGGGATCTATGGCTACACCTTC
>TRBV27|TRBJ2-7|16|TRBD2|NA
CASSPRVSGTGGEQYF
TGTGCCAGCAGTCCCCGAGTTAGCGGGACCGGTGGGGAGCAGTACTTC
>TRBV9|TRBJ2-6|19|TRBD1|once
CASSATRDRVSSGANVLTF
TGTGCCAGCAGCGCGACGCGGGACAGGGTCTCCTCTGGGGCCAACGTCCTGACTTTC
>TRBV27|TRBJ2-1|15|NA|NA
CASSFPRVSYNEQFF
TGTGCCAGCAGTTTCCCTCGGGTCTCCTACAATGAGCAGTTCTTC
>TRBV5-1|TRBJ2-3|18|TRBD2|NA
CASSPSPSLAEKPDTQYF
TGCGCCAGCAGCCCGAGCCCCTCACTAGCGGAGAAACCAGATACGCAGTATTTT
>TRBV27|TRBJ2-1|15|TRBD2|NA
CASSYGLADYNEQFF
TGTGCCAGCAGTTATGGACTAGCGGATTACAATGAGCAGTTCTTC
>TRBV9|TRBJ2-3|14|NA|NA
CASSITQAPDTQYF
TGTGCCAGCAGCATCACTCAGGCGCCAGATACGCAGTATTTT
>TRBV1|TRBJ2-7|16|NA|NA
CTSSQGKSTTSYEQYF
TGCACCAGCAGCCAAGGGAAGTCGACTACCTCCTACGAGCAGTACTTC
>TRBV6-5|TRBJ1-2|12|TRBD1|few
CASRQGDGGYTF
TGTGCCAGCCGGCAGGGGGATGGTGGCTACACCTTC
>TRBV2|TRBJ1-5|14|NA|NA
CASSRDFSNQPQHF
TGTGCCAGCAGTCGGGATTTTAGCAATCAGCCCCAGCATTTT
>TRBV30|TRBJ2-5|11|NA|NA
CAWTGKETQYF
TGTGCCTGGACAGGGAAAGAGACCCAGTACTTC
>TRBV28|TRBJ1-2|13|NA|NA
CASTLGGNYGYTF
TGTGCCAGCACCCTTGGGGGGAACTATGGCTACACCTTC
>TRBV6-5|TRBJ2-1|14|NA|NA
CASRLYSSYNEQFF
TGTGCCAGCCGCCTCTACAGCTCCTACAATGAGCAGTTCTTC
>TRBV27|TRBJ2-3|15|TRBD1|NA
CASSPGTGGFDTQYF
TGTGCCAGCAGCCCCGGGACAGGGGGCTTCGATACGCAGTATTTT
>TRBV27|TRBJ2-5|13|NA|few
CASSEAAQETQYF
TGTGCCAGCAGTGAGGCTGCCCAAGAGACCCAGTACTTC
>TRBV7-9|TRBJ2-7|13|TRBD2|NA
CASNQGGSHEQYF
TGTGCCAGCAACCAGGGCGGGAGCCACGAGCAGTACTTC
>TRBV28|TRBJ2-2|17|TRBD2|NA
CASSSPWEAGDRGELFF
TGTGCCAGCAGTTCCCCCTGGGAAGCGGGAGATCGCGGGGAGCTGTTTTTT
>TRBV9|TRBJ2-1|14|NA|NA
CASSVSERYNEQFF
TGTGCCAGCAGCGTATCGGAGAGGTACAATGAGCAGTTCTTC
>TRBV30|TRBJ1-1|13|NA|NA
CAWRTQRHTEAFF
TGTGCCTGGAGGACTCAGAGACACACTGAAGCTTTCTTT
>TRBV6-5|TRBJ2-1|13|TRBD1|NA
CASSFTGGREQFF
TGTGCCAGCAGTTTCACAGGGGGGCGTGAGCAGTTCTTC
>TRBV5-6|TRBJ1-3|14|NA|few
CASVRQSSGNTIYF
TGTGCCAGCGTTAGACAGAGCTCTGGAAACACCATATATTTT
>TRBV14|TRBJ2-7|16|TRBD1|NA
CASSHNRGRINDEQYF
TGTGCCAGCAGCCATAACAGGGGGCGTATAAACGACGAGCAGTACTTC
>TRBV2|TRBJ2-7|14|TRBD1|NA
CASRWDRGYYEQYF
TGTGCCAGCAGGTGGGACAGGGGTTACTACGAGCAGTACTTC
>TRBV30|TRBJ2-7|13|NA|NA
CAWSSGSSYEQYF
TGTGCCTGGAGTAGCGGGTCCTCCTACGAGCAGTACTTC
>TRBV5-6|TRBJ2-3|12|NA|NA
CASSSEGDTQYF
TGTGCCAGCAGCTCAGAGGGAGATACGCAGTATTTT
>TRBV11-3|TRBJ2-5|14|NA|NA
CASSLRQGQETQYF
TGTGCCAGCAGCTTAAGGCAGGGGCAAGAGACCCAGTACTTC
>TRBV7-6|TRBJ1-2|14|NA|NA
CASSLGRGAGGYTF
TGTGCCAGCAGCTTAGGTCGGGGGGCAGGTGGCTACACCTTC
>TRBV28|TRBJ1-5|15|TRBD1|NA
CATSRQGGINQPQHF
TGTGCCACCTCCAGACAGGGTGGTATCAATCAGCCCCAGCATTTT
>TRBV28|TRBJ2-1|15|TRBD2|NA
CASRSGRATYNEQFF
TGTGCCAGCAGAAGCGGGAGGGCCACGTACAATGAGCAGTTCTTC
>TRBV19|TRBJ2-7|13|NA|NA
CASSPRTDYEQYF
TGTGCCAGTAGTCCAAGGACAGACTACGAGCAGTACTTC
>TRBV28|TRBJ1-1|14|TRBD1|NA
CASTPTGLNTEAFF
TGTGCCAGCACCCCGACAGGGCTGAACACTGAAGCTTTCTTT
>TRBV19|TRBJ1-1|13|NA|NA
CASSTFGTTEAFF
TGTGCCAGTAGTACCTTCGGGACAACTGAAGCTTTCTTT
>TRBV5-5|TRBJ2-7|14|NA|NA
CASSLRLGLYEQYF
TGTGCCAGCAGCTTGCGGCTGGGGCTGTACGAGCAGTACTTC
>TRBV15|TRBJ2-5|13|NA|NA
CALSREPKETQYF
TGTGCCCTTAGCCGGGAACCGAAAGAGACCCAGTACTTC
>TRBV5-1|TRBJ2-5|13|TRBD1|NA
CASSAGTEETQYF
TGCGCCAGCAGCGCCGGGACAGAAGAGACCCAGTACTTC
>TRBV19|TRBJ1-4|15|TRBD1|NA
CASNSLGQLNEKLFF
TGTGCCAGTAATTCGCTGGGACAGCTTAATGAAAAACTGTTTTTT
>TRBV27|TRBJ2-3|13|TRBD1|NA
CASRQGASDTQYF
TGTGCCAGCAGACAGGGGGCATCGGATACGCAGTATTTT
>TRBV19|TRBJ1-1|14|NA|NA
CASSIGPFNTEAFF
TGTGCCAGTAGTATAGGGCCTTTTAACACTGAAGCTTTCTTT
>TRBV5-1|TRBJ2-2|16|TRBD1|NA
CAIRSPGQVSTGELFF
TGCGCCATCCGATCTCCGGGACAGGTGTCTACCGGGGAGCTGTTTTTT
>TRBV29-1|TRBJ2-7|14|TRBD1|few
CSVQGQGVTYEQYF
TGCAGCGTTCAAGGACAGGGAGTAACCTACGAGCAGTACTTC
>TRBV7-3|TRBJ1-1|15|TRBD1|NA
CASSQQTGIFTEAFF
TGTGCCAGCAGCCAGCAGACAGGGATATTCACTGAAGCTTTCTTT
>TRBV7-2|TRBJ1-1|13|NA|few
CASSLGGNLEAFF
TGTGCCAGCAGCTTGGGGGGGAATCTTGAAGCTTTCTTT
>TRBV9|TRBJ2-2|15|NA|NA
CASSVASAATGELFF
TGTGCCAGCAGCGTAGCCTCTGCGGCCACCGGGGAGCTGTTTTTT
>TRBV30|TRBJ2-7|14|TRBD1|NA
CAWSVGQGVYEQYF
TGTGCCTGGAGTGTAGGACAGGGGGTCTACGAGCAGTACTTC
>TRBV27|TRBJ2-7|14|NA|NA
CASSRVDSSYGQYF
TGTGCCAGCAGTCGAGTGGACAGCTCCTACGGGCAGTACTTC
>TRBV6-1|TRBJ1-1|12|NA|NA
CASSPRRTEAFF
TGTGCCAGCAGTCCTAGGCGAACTGAAGCTTTCTTT
>TRBV28|TRBJ1-5|15|NA|NA
CASSLLGGQNQPQHF
TGTGCCAGCAGTTTATTGGGGGGGCAGAATCAGCCCCAGCATTTT
>TRBV9|TRBJ1-1|14|NA|few
CASSGPGYVPEAFF
TGTGCCAGCAGCGGACCAGGGTACGTACCTGAAGCTTTCTTT
>TRBV7-8|TRBJ2-5|12|NA|NA
CASSLFQETQYF
TGTGCCAGCAGCCTATTCCAAGAGACCCAGTACTTC
>TRBV27|TRBJ2-7|16|TRBD2|NA
CASTQRGLAGTYEQYF
TGTGCCAGCACCCAAAGGGGACTAGCGGGGACCTACGAGCAGTACTTC
>TRBV9|TRBJ2-5|14|NA|NA
CASSVSGGGETQYF
TGTGCCAGCAGCGTATCGGGTGGAGGAGAGACCCAGTACTTC
>TRBV11-2|TRBJ1-2|15|NA|NA
CASSLDYGGNYGYTF
TGTGCCAGCAGCTTAGATTACGGAGGGAACTATGGCTACACCTTC
>TRBV6-6|TRBJ2-7|16|TRBD1|NA
CASTARGGQGGYEQYF
TGTGCCAGCACCGCCAGGGGGGGACAGGGAGGGTACGAGCAGTACTTC